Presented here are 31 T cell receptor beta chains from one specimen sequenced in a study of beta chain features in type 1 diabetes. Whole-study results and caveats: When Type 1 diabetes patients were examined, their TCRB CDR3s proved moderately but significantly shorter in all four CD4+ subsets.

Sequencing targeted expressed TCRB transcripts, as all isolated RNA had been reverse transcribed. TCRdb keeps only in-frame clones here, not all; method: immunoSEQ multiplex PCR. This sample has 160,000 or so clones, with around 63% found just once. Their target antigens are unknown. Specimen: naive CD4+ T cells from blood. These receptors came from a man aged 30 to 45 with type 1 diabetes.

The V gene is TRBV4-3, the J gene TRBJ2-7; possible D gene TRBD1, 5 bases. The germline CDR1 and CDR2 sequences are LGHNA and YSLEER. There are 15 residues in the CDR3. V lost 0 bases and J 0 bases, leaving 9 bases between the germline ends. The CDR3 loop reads CASSQDTQGSYEQYF. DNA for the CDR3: TGCGCCAGCAGCCAAGATACCCAGGGCTCCTACGAGCAGTACTTC.

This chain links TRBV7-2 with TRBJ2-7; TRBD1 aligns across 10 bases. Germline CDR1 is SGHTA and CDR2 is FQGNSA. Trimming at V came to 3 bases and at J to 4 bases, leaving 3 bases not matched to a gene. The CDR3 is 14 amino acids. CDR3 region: CASSFGTGEYEQYF. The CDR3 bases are TGTGCCAGCAGCTTTGGGACAGGGGAATACGAGCAGTACTTC. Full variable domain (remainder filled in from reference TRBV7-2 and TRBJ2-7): GAGVSQSPSNKVTEKGKDVELRCDPISGHTALYWYRQSLGQGLEFLIYFQGNSAPDKSGLPSDRFSAERTGGSVSTLTIQRTQQEDSAVYLCASSFGTGEYEQYFGPGTRLTVT.

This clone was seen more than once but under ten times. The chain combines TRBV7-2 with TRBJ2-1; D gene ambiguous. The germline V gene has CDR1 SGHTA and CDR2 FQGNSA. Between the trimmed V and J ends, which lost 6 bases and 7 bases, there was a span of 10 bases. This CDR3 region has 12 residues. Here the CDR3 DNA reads TGTGCCAGCAGTACTTATGGTAATGAGCAGTTCTTC. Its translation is CASSTYGNEQFF.

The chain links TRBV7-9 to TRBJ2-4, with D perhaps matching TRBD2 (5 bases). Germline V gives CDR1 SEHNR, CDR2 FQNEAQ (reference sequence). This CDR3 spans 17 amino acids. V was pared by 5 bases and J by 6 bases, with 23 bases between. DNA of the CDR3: TGTGCCAGCAGCGACCAAGACAACCCTCTAGCCGGAAACATTCAGTACTTC. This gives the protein CASSDQDNPLAGNIQYF.

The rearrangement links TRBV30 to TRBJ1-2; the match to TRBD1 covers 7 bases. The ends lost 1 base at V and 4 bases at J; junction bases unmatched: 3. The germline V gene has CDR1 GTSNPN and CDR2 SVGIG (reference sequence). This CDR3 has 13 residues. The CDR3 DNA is TGTGCCTGGAGTGCCGGGACAGCCTATGGCTACACCTTC. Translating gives CAWSAGTAYGYTF. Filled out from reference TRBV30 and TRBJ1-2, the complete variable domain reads SQTIHQWPATLVQPVGSPLSLECTVEGTSNPNLYWYRQAAGRGLQLLFYSVGIGQISSEVPQNLSASRPQDRQFILSSKKLLLSDSGFYLCAWSAGTAYGYTFGSGTRLTVV.

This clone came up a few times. The CDR3 is CAWREYGEAFF. In nucleotides, the CDR3 is TGTGCCTGGCGAGAGTATGGTGAAGCTTTCTTT. The chain recombines TRBV30 with TRBJ1-1; D not resolved. Trimming shortened V by 5 bases and J by 7 bases, and 11 bases separated the two germline ends. This CDR3 is built from 11 residues. CDR1 and CDR2 from the germline V gene are GTSNPN and SVGIG (reference sequence).

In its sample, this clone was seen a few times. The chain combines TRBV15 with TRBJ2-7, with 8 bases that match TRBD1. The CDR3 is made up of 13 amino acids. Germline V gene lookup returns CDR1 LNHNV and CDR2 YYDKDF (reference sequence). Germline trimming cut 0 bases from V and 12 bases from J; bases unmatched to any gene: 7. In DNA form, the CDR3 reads TGTGCCACCAGCAGAGATCTTCAGGGGGCAACGTACTTC. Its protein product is CATSRDLQGATYF.

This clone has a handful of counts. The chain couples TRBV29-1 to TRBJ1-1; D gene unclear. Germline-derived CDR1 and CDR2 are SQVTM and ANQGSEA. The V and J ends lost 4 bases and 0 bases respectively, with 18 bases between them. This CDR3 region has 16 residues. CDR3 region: CSVAGGAAFLNTEAFF. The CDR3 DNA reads TGCAGCGTTGCAGGCGGAGCCGCTTTCTTGAACACTGAAGCTTTCTTT.

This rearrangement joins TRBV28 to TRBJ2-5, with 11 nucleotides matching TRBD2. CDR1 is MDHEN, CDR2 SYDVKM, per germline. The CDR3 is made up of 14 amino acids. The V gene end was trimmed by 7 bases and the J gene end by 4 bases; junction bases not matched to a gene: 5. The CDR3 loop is CASISGGAGETQYF. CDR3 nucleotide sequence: TGTGCCAGCATTAGCGGGGGGGCCGGAGAGACCCAGTACTTC.

The CDR3: CASSIGQGVKAKNIQYF. The DNA of the CDR3 is TGTGCCAGTAGTATAGGACAGGGGGTGAAGGCCAAAAACATTCAGTACTTC. This chain connects TRBV19 to TRBJ2-4; 9 bases match TRBD1. The CDR3 spans 17 residues. Per the germline V gene, CDR1 is LNHDA and CDR2 is SQIVND (reference sequence). The J segment lost 1 base and the V segment lost 1 base, leaving 5 bases of the junction unmatched.

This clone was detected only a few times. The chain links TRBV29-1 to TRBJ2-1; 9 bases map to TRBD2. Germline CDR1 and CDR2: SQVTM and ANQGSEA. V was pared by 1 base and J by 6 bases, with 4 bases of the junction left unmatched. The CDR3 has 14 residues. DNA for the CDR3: TGCAGCGTTGAAGCGCTAGCGGGGCCCAATGAGCAGTTCTTC. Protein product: CSVEALAGPNEQFF.

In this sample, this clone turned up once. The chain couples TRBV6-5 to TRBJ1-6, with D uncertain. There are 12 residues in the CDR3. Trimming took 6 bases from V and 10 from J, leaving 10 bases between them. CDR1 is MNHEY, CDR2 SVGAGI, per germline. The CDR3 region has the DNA TGTGCCAGCAGCTCAGGCGGCTCACCCCTCCACTTT. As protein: CASSSGGSPLHF.

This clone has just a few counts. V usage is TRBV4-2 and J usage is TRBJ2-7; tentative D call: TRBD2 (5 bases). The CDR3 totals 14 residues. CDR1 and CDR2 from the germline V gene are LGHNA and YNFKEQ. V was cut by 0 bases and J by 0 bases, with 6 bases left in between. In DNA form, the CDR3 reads TGTGCCAGCAGCCAAGACGAGGGCTCCTACGAGCAGTACTTC. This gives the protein CASSQDEGSYEQYF.

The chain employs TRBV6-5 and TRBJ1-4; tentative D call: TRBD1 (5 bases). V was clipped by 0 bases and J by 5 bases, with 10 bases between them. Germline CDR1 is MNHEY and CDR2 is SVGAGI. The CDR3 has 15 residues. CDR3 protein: CASSYSRGPNEKLFF. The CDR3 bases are TGTGCCAGCAGTTACTCGCGGGGCCCAAATGAAAAACTGTTTTTT.

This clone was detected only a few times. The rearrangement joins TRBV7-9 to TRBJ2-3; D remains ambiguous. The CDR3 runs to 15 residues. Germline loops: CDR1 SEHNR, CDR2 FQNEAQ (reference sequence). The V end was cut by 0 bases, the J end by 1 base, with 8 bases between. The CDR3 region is CASSLAIPRTDTQYF. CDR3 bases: TGTGCCAGCAGCTTAGCCATCCCCCGCACAGATACGCAGTATTTT.

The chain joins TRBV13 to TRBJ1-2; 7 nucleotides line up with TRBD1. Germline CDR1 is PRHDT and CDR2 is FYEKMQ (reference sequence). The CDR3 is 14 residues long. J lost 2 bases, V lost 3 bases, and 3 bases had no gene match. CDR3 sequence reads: CASSFRQGNYGYTF. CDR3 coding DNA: TGTGCCAGCAGCTTCCGACAGGGCAACTATGGCTACACCTTC.

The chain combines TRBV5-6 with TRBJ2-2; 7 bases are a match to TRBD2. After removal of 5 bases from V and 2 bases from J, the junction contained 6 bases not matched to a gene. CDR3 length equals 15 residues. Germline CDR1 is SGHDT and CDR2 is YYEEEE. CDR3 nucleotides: TGTGCCAGCAGAGAGGGACTATTAAACACCGGGGAGCTGTTTTTT. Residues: CASREGLLNTGELFF.

The CDR3 spells CADSPGTGKYQETQYF. The DNA of the CDR3 is TGTGCCGACAGTCCTGGGACAGGAAAGTACCAAGAGACCCAGTACTTC. The chain recombines TRBV11-2 with TRBJ2-5; TRBD1 agrees at 8 bases. CDR1 is SGHAT, CDR2 FQNNGV, per germline. Losses at the gene ends were 11 bases for V and 0 bases for J; bases not matched to a gene: 14. This CDR3 is built from 16 residues.

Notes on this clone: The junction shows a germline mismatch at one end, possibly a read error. The CDR3 nucleotides read TGTGCCTGGTCGACGGAACGACAGGCGGATTTT. Translated, it gives CAWSTERQADF. V usage is TRBV30 and J usage is TRBJ1-3, with a weak D call TRBD1 (6 bases). The CDR3 is 11 amino acids. CDR1 is GTSNPN, CDR2 SVGIG, per germline (reference sequence).

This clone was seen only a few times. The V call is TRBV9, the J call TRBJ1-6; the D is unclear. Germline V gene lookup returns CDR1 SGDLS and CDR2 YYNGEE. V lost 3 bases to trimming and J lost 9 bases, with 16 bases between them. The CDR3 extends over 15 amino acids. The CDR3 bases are TGTGCCAGCAGCGACTTAGAGGGAACGGGTTCACCCCTCCACTTT. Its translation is CASSDLEGTGSPLHF.

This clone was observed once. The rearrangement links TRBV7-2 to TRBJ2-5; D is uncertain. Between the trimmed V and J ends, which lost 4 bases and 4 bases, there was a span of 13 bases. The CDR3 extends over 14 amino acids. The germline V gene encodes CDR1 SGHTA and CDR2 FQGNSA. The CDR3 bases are TGTGCCAGCAGCTCCGCATCGGTCAGAGAGACCCAGTACTTC. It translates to CASSSASVRETQYF.

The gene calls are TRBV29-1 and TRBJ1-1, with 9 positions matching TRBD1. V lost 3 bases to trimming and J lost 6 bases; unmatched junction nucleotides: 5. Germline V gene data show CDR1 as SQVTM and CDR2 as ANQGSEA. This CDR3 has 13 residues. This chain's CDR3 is CSVDLGQGAEAFF. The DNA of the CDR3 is TGCAGCGTTGACTTGGGACAGGGCGCTGAAGCTTTCTTT.

CDR3 in amino acids: CASSVERGSPLHF. The DNA for the CDR3 is TGTGCCAGCAGCGTTGAAAGGGGTTCACCCCTCCACTTT. The chain uses TRBV9 and TRBJ1-6; a possible D gene is TRBD1 (5 bases). The length of the CDR3 is 13 residues. CDR1 and CDR2 from the germline V gene are SGDLS and YYNGEE. V lost 2 bases and J lost 9, with 9 bases in between.

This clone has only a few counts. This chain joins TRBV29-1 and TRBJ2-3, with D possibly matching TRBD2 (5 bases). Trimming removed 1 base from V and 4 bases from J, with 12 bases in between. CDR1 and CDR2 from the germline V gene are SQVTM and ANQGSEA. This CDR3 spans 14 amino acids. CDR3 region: CSVEASGVADTQYF. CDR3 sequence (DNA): TGCAGCGTTGAAGCTTCCGGGGTGGCAGATACGCAGTATTTT.

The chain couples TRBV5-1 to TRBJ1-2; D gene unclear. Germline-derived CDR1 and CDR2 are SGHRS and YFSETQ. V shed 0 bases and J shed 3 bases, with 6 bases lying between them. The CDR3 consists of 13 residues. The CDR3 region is CASSLGVDYGYTF. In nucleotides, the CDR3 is TGCGCCAGCAGCTTGGGGGTGGACTATGGCTACACCTTC.

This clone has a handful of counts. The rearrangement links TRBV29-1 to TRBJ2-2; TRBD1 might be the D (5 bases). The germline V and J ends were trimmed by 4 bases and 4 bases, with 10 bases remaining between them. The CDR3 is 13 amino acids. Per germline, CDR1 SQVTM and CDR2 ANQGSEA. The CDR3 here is CSVARQTTGELFF. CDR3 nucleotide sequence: TGCAGCGTTGCTCGACAGACCACCGGGGAGCTGTTTTTT.

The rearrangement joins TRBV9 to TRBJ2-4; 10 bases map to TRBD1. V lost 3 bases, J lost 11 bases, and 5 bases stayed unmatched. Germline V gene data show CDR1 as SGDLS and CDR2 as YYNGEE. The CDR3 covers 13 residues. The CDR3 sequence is CASSARQGAVQYF. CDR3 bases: TGTGCCAGCAGCGCGAGACAGGGGGCAGTTCAGTACTTC.

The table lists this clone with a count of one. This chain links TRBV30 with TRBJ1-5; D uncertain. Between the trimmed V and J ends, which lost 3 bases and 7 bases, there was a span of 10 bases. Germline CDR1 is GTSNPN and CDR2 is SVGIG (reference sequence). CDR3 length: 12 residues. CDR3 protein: CAWSTPPQPQHF. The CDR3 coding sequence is TGTGCCTGGAGCACACCGCCCCAGCCCCAGCATTTT.

The CDR3 bases are TGTGCCAGCAGCTTGACAGGGTATGGCTACACCTTC. Its translation: CASSLTGYGYTF. The chain recombines TRBV13 with TRBJ1-2; 7 bases are shared with TRBD1. The trim removed 3 bases at V and 5 bases at J, leaving 0 bases unmatched. CDR3 length: 12 residues. Germline V gene sequence: CDR1 PRHDT, CDR2 FYEKMQ (reference sequence).

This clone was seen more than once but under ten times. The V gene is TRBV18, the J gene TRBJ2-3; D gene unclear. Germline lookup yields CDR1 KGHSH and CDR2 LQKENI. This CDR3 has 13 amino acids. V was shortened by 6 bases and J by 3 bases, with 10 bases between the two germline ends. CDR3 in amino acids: CASSLHRTDTQYF. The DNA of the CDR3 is TGTGCCAGCTCCCTTCACCGTACAGATACGCAGTATTTT.

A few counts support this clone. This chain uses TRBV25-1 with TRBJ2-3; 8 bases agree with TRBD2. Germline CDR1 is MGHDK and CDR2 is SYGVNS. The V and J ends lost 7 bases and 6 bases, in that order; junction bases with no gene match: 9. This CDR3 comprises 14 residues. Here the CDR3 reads CASTPSGGLDTQYF. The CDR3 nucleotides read TGTGCCAGCACTCCGTCGGGGGGGCTGGATACGCAGTATTTT. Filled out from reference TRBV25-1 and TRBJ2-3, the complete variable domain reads EADIYQTPRYLVIGTGKKITLECSQTMGHDKMYWYQQDPGMELHLIHYSYGVNSTEKGDLSSESTVSRIRTEHFPLTLESARPSHTSQYLCASTPSGGLDTQYFGPGTRLTVL.